This paragraph covers one T cell receptor (beta chain) sequence. Its antigen specificity is not known. Qualities for individual bases were not recorded, and no much larger clone is one base off. The data are from a study of response to subunit inactivated influenza vaccine (dated by TCRdb to 2017 to 2018). Study-level background: To follow how T cells responded to a trivalent subunit inactivated influenza vaccine, the researchers relied on deep quantitative profiling of the T cell receptor repertoire.

Paper-wide results and their limitations: According to the authors, only a limited number of new T cells may be recruited by each seasonal influenza vaccination.

The protocol used for the library was RT-PCR. The sequencer listed for this sample is Illumina HiSeq 2500. TCRdb ran its own pipeline on the public reads, namely fastp trimming at Q25 and MiXCR clone calling, and kept in-frame beta chains. One record per CDR3 amino acid sequence lists the most common genes and DNA. The sample includes 500,000 or so distinct CDR3 sequences, with approximately 17% observed a single time. In total, the top ten clones hold approximately 3% of the sample. This specimen was CD4+ T cells sorted from PBMCs, taken around 2 years after vaccination. The TCR sequence derives from a man between 50 and 75 years old who received an inactivated influenza vaccine. Donor details come from another sample of the same person, matched by shared clones.

The CDR3 is CSARELAEKGYNEQFF. In nucleotide form, the sequence is TGCAGTGCTAGAGAACTAGCGGAGAAAGGTTACAATGAGCAGTTCTTC. The chain joins TRBV20-1 to TRBJ2-1; TRBD2 lines up with 8 middle nucleotides. Spanning cysteine to phenylalanine, the CDR3 consists of 16 amino acids. CDR3 DNA is the only sequence kept; it has 48 bases, read in frame from the first base. Relative to germline, V is missing 0 bases and J is missing 4 bases, with 8 bases of the junction outside any gene match. CDR1 and CDR2 (DFQATT, SNEGSKA) derive from the germline V gene (reference sequence).